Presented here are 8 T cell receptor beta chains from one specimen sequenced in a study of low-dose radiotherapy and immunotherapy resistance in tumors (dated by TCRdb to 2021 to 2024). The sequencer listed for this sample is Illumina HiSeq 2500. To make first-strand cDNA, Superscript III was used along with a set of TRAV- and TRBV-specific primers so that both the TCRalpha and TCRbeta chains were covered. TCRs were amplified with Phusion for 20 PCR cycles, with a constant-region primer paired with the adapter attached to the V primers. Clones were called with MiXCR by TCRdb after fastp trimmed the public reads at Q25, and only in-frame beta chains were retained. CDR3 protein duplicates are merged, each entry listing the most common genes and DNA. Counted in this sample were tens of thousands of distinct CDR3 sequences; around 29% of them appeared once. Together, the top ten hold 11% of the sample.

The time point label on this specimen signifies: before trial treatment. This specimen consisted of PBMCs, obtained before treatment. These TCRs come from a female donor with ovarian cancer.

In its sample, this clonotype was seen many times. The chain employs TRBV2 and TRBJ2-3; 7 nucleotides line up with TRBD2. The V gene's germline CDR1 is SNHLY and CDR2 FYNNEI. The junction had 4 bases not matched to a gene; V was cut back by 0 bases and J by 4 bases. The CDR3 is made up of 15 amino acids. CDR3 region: CASSEAPGLADTQYF. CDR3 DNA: TGTGCCAGCAGTGAAGCGCCCGGACTAGCAGATACGCAGTATTTT.

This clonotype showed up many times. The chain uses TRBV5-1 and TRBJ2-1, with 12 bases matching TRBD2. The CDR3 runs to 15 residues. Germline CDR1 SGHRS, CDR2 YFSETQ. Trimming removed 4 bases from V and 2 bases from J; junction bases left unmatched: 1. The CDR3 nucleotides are TGCGCCAGCAGCAGGACTAGCGGGACCTACAATGAGCAGTTCTTC. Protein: CASSRTSGTYNEQFF.

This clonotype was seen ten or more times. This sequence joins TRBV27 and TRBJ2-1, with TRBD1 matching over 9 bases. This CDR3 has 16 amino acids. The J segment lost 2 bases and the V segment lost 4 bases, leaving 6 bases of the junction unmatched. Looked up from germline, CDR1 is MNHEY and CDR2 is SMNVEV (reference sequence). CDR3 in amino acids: CASSSDRGGAYNEQFF. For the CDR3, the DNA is TGTGCCAGCAGTTCGGACAGGGGAGGCGCCTACAATGAGCAGTTCTTC.

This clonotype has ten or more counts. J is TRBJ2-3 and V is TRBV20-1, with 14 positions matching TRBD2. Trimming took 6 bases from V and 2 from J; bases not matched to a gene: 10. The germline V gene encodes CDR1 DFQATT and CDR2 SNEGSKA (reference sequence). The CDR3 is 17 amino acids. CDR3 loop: CSAGTSGSPRYTDTQYF. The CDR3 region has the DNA TGCAGTGCCGGGACTAGCGGGAGCCCTAGATACACAGATACGCAGTATTTT.

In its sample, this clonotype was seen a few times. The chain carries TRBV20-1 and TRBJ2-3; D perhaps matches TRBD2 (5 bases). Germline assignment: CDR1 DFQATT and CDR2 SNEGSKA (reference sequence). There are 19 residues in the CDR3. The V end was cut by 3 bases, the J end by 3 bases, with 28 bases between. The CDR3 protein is CSARGSFGRGGAHTDTQYF. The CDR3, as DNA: TGCAGTGCTAGGGGGAGTTTCGGTCGCGGTGGCGCCCATACAGATACGCAGTATTTT.

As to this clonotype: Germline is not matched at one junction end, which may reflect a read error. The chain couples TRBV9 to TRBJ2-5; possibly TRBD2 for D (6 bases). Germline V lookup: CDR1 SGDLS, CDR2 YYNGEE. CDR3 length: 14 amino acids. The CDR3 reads CASIVVAVGETQYF. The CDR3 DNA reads TGTGCCAGCATCGTAGTAGCGGTAGGAGAGACCCAGTACTTC.

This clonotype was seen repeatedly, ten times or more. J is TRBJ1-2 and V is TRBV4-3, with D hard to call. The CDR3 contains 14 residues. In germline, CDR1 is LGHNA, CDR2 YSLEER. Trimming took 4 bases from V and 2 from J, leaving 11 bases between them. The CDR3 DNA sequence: TGCGCCAGCAGCCGAAGCAGGCAGAACTATGGCTACACCTTC. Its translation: CASSRSRQNYGYTF.

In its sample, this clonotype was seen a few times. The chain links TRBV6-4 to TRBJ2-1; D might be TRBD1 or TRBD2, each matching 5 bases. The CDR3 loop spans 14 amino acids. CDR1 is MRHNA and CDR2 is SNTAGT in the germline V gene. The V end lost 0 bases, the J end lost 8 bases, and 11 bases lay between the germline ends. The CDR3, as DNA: TGTGCCAGCAGTGACTCTCTAGTGGGGGATGAGCAGTTCTTC. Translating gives CASSDSLVGDEQFF.